This is a list of T cell receptor beta chains from one sample in a study of blood T cell repertoires in COVID-19. Repertoires were generated with immunoSEQ multiplex PCR, while TCRdb's copy carries only in-frame clones and drops some. The table shows around 150,000 clones, with 65% to 80% occurring only once. Sequenced sample: peripheral blood. The receptors derive from a man aged 55 to 69 with acute or convalescent COVID-19. The CDR3 runs from the conserved cysteine through the conserved F or W. A D gene is named only where the DNA matches it firmly.

v_call: TRBV5-1
j_call: TRBJ1-2
d_call: .
cdr3_aa: CASSLTGNRDGYTF

v_call: TRBV20-1
j_call: TRBJ1-1
d_call: .
cdr3_aa: CRVRVGTEAFF

v_call: TRBV4-2
j_call: TRBJ2-7
d_call: TRBD1
cdr3_aa: CASSQSDRGSEQYF

v_call: TRBV7-6
j_call: TRBJ2-3
d_call: .
cdr3_aa: CASSLAVQGTDTQYF

v_call: TRBV3-1/TRBV3-2
j_call: TRBJ1-1
d_call: TRBD1
cdr3_aa: CASSPRDSINTEAFF

v_call: TRBV6-6
j_call: TRBJ2-1
d_call: .
cdr3_aa: CASKLPFEEQFF

v_call: TRBV6-5
j_call: TRBJ1-2
d_call: .
cdr3_aa: CASSYKFGLPYGYTF

v_call: TRBV24-1
j_call: TRBJ2-5
d_call: .
cdr3_aa: CATSDPGQTETQYF

v_call: TRBV19
j_call: TRBJ2-1
d_call: .
cdr3_aa: CASSIGLQSYNEQFF

v_call: TRBV11-3
j_call: TRBJ2-1
d_call: TRBD2
cdr3_aa: CASSPGGTSGNGEQFF

v_call: TRBV5-4
j_call: TRBJ2-7
d_call: TRBD2
cdr3_aa: CASSASSGRYEQYF

v_call: TRBV19
j_call: TRBJ1-5
d_call: TRBD1
cdr3_aa: CASSTTGGSGNQPQHF

v_call: TRBV5-4
j_call: TRBJ1-2
d_call: .
cdr3_aa: CASSLDTNYGYTF

v_call: TRBV18
j_call: TRBJ1-2
d_call: .
cdr3_aa: CASSPQGLNGYTF

v_call: TRBV13
j_call: TRBJ2-3
d_call: .
cdr3_aa: CASSFEQGTDTQYF

v_call: TRBV5-1
j_call: TRBJ2-3
d_call: .
cdr3_aa: CASSPPGGRGGTQYF

v_call: TRBV7-2
j_call: TRBJ2-1
d_call: TRBD2
cdr3_aa: CASSLGGSLYNEQFF

v_call: TRBV4-1
j_call: TRBJ1-2
d_call: .
cdr3_aa: CASSQGGDDLGYGYTF

v_call: TRBV6-5
j_call: TRBJ2-7
d_call: TRBD2
cdr3_aa: CASSSPSGHFLYEQYF

v_call: TRBV2
j_call: TRBJ2-7
d_call: .
cdr3_aa: CASKNAGLFYEQYF

v_call: TRBV12-5
j_call: TRBJ1-1
d_call: .
cdr3_aa: CASGLGQGEAFF

v_call: TRBV5-4
j_call: TRBJ1-6
d_call: .
cdr3_aa: CASSYGDSPLHF

v_call: TRBV28
j_call: TRBJ2-3
d_call: .
cdr3_aa: CASSPDWGTDTQYF

v_call: TRBV7-9
j_call: TRBJ2-3
d_call: TRBD2
cdr3_aa: CASSPRGLAGADTQYF

v_call: TRBV2
j_call: TRBJ1-5
d_call: .
cdr3_aa: CASKAGSYSNQPQHF

v_call: TRBV19
j_call: TRBJ2-7
d_call: TRBD1
cdr3_aa: CASSIAQGAPYEQYF

v_call: TRBV24-1
j_call: TRBJ2-3
d_call: TRBD2
cdr3_aa: CATSDPRTSGDTQYF

v_call: TRBV5-5
j_call: TRBJ2-3
d_call: TRBD1
cdr3_aa: CASSLRQGSTDTQYF

v_call: TRBV28
j_call: TRBJ2-7
d_call: TRBD1
cdr3_aa: CASSFPGQGALGDYEQYF

v_call: TRBV10-1
j_call: TRBJ2-3
d_call: TRBD2
cdr3_aa: CASSEDSGRAPDTQYF

v_call: TRBV5-8
j_call: TRBJ2-5
d_call: .
cdr3_aa: CASSPRLGVGETQYF

v_call: TRBV13
j_call: TRBJ2-1
d_call: TRBD1
cdr3_aa: CASSLQGAYYNEQFF